This is a list of T cell receptor beta chains from one sample in a study of blood T cell repertoires in COVID-19. Some clones are missing from TCRdb's copy, which holds only in-frame ones; the method was immunoSEQ multiplex PCR. The profile shows roughly 260,000 clones, about 87% of them singletons. The sequencing input was peripheral blood. The receptors derive from a woman aged 45 to 65 with acute or convalescent COVID-19. CDR3s leave out the opening cysteine and the closing phenylalanine or tryptophan. Clone size is given for some rows only: seen once, a few or many times, or a class if the clone is expanded.

V: TRBV18; size: NA; CDR3: ASSPRQGNSYEQY
V: TRBV10-3; size: NA; CDR3: AIREGGTSSYEQY
V: TRBV6-2/TRBV6-3; size: NA; CDR3: ASSHPLPSGGGNWDTQY
V: TRBV7-2; size: few; CDR3: ASSYGGVGEKLF
V: TRBV2; size: NA; CDR3: ASTATTWTGSRYNYGYT
V: TRBV4-3; size: NA; CDR3: ASSPTDRDNTEAF
V: TRBV19; size: NA; CDR3: ASSIARETQY
V: TRBV6-6; size: NA; CDR3: ASRTGLGVDTQY
V: TRBV28; size: NA; CDR3: ASSFMDRVENTIY
V: TRBV19; size: NA; CDR3: ASSRSGSLYNEQF
V: TRBV5-1; size: NA; CDR3: ASSLILLAGREQF
V: TRBV30; size: NA; CDR3: ATRLPDNSPLH
V: TRBV14; size: NA; CDR3: ASSQSGANIPGELF
V: TRBV24-1; size: NA; CDR3: ATSTGQANSPLH
V: TRBV7-6; size: NA; CDR3: ASSLGPRGLGKGEQF
V: TRBV9; size: NA; CDR3: ASSVGSGTAETQY
V: TRBV9; size: NA; CDR3: ASSVELRVPDTQY
V: TRBV12-3/TRBV12-4; size: NA; CDR3: ASSFASPDEQY
V: TRBV7-3; size: NA; CDR3: ASSLSDTQY
V: TRBV6-1; size: once; CDR3: ASSEGAGADEQY
V: TRBV7-7; size: NA; CDR3: ASSSGLAGYTGELF
V: TRBV5-4; size: NA; CDR3: ASSSTSGRTYEQY
V: TRBV5-1; size: NA; CDR3: ASSLPATNEKLF
V: TRBV6-5; size: NA; CDR3: ASSTRIHSNQPQH
V: TRBV5-1; size: once; CDR3: ASSYSGDDTEAF
V: TRBV4-2; size: once; CDR3: ASSHPTSGIYNEQF
V: TRBV28; size: NA; CDR3: ASNRQGALEKLF
V: TRBV3-1/TRBV3-2; size: NA; CDR3: ASSPGASSGTAGELF
V: TRBV4-2; size: NA; CDR3: ASSQEDRGSNGYT
V: TRBV19; size: NA; CDR3: ASSPSGSWTDTQY
V: TRBV4-1; size: NA; CDR3: ASSLRPGAGGYNEQF
V: TRBV27; size: NA; CDR3: ASSFGTGDHYEQY
V: TRBV7-9; size: NA; CDR3: ASSLEGGRGVYGYT
V: TRBV29-1; size: few; CDR3: SARVQNTEAF
V: TRBV3-1/TRBV3-2; size: NA; CDR3: ASSLHRGWRYNEQF
V: TRBV5-1; size: NA; CDR3: ASSLARRGVGEQY
V: TRBV7-2; size: NA; CDR3: ASAYGRDTDTQY
V: TRBV10-3; size: NA; CDR3: AITTDRDGSPLH
V: TRBV2; size: NA; CDR3: ASSEGVAGGHGEQF
V: TRBV5-1; size: NA; CDR3: ASSPWGEETQY